Below are 14 T cell receptor beta chains sequenced from a single sample in a study of identical twins. TCRdb ran MiXCR on the 5' RACE reads and lists one entry per CDR3 protein. Of 600,000 to 800,000 distinct CDR3 sequences listed, around 20% are singletons. The data were also submitted as part of a second study, on T cells expressing NK-cell markers.

Sequencing was performed on PBMCs. Source of these receptors: a woman aged 18 to 35 in good health.

This clonotype has just a few counts. The chain links TRBV9 to TRBJ2-3; D is possibly TRBD2 (6 bases). The CDR3 sequence is 16 residues long. Trimming took 2 bases from V and 2 from J, leaving 15 bases between them. From germline, CDR1 is SGDLS and CDR2 YYNGEE. The CDR3 DNA follows: TGTGCCAGCAGCGTGGCTGCGGGACCCCACACAGATACGCAGTATTTT. It encodes CASSVAAGPHTDTQYF.

This clonotype was seen a few times. V and J are TRBV7-6 and TRBJ2-1, with D possibly TRBD1 on 6 matching bases. This CDR3 is 16 amino acids long. Germline values: CDR1 SGHVS, CDR2 FNYEAQ. V lost 1 base to trimming and J lost 1 base, with 11 bases between them. CDR3 sequence: CASSLVGGQSYNEQFF. The DNA for the CDR3 is TGTGCCAGCAGCTTAGTGGGCGGACAGTCCTACAATGAGCAGTTCTTC.

The chain has TRBV7-2 and TRBJ2-2, with a weak D call TRBD2 (6 bases). This CDR3 region has 15 residues. The ends were cut back, 5 bases at V and 3 bases at J, with 13 bases in the middle. Per germline, CDR1 SGHTA and CDR2 FQGNSA. This CDR3 is CASSPGSGHTGELFF. Here the CDR3 DNA reads TGTGCCAGCAGCCCAGGGAGCGGGCACACCGGGGAGCTGTTTTTT.

This clonotype was recorded a few times. This sequence joins TRBV20-1 and TRBJ2-5; possibly TRBD2 for D (6 bases). The CDR3 length is 13 residues. Germline V lookup: CDR1 DFQATT, CDR2 SNEGSKA (reference sequence). Trimming cost V 4 bases and J 2 bases, with 11 bases left between them. The CDR3 region is CSANGRGQETQYF. The CDR3, as DNA: TGCAGTGCTAATGGACGGGGGCAAGAGACCCAGTACTTC.

This clonotype appeared a few times. The chain employs TRBV20-1 and TRBJ1-1, with D possibly TRBD1 on 5 matching bases. Trimming took off 5 bases at V and 9 bases at J, with 16 bases between the two ends. This CDR3 contains 12 residues. The germline CDR1 and CDR2 sequences are DFQATT and SNEGSKA (reference sequence). The DNA for the CDR3 is TGCAGTGCTTACCAGGGCATCGGAAAAGCTTTCTTT. Residues: CSAYQGIGKAFF.

This chain links TRBV11-2 with TRBJ2-3; D not certain. The CDR3 covers 17 residues. Deletions cut 0 bases from V and 2 bases from J, with 15 bases between. Germline assignment: CDR1 SGHAT and CDR2 FQNNGV. The CDR3 sequence: CASSLESPQKLTDTQYF. CDR3 nucleotides: TGTGCCAGCAGCTTAGAGAGTCCGCAGAAACTCACAGATACGCAGTATTTT.

This clonotype has more than one count but fewer than ten. The chain has TRBV15 and TRBJ2-2; no definite D call. This CDR3 is 16 amino acids long. Germline V gene sequence: CDR1 LNHNV, CDR2 YYDKDF (reference sequence). The germline V and J ends were trimmed by 5 bases and 0 bases, with 13 bases remaining between them. DNA of the CDR3: TGTGCCACCAGCCGAGCAGGACCGCCGAACACCGGGGAGCTGTTTTTT. Protein sequence: CATSRAGPPNTGELFF.

The V call is TRBV6-5, the J call TRBJ2-5; tentatively, D is TRBD2 (5 bases). The CDR3 extends over 13 amino acids. In germline, CDR1 is MNHEY, CDR2 SVGAGI. V dropped 4 bases and J dropped 5 bases, with 11 bases sitting between them. The CDR3 region has the DNA TGTGCCAGCAGTTGGACTGTTAGGGAGACCCAGTACTTC. This codes for CASSWTVRETQYF.

The chain recombines TRBV25-1 with TRBJ2-3; TRBD1 or TRBD2 may be the D gene (5 bases each). The CDR3 has 14 amino acids. Germline CDR1 and CDR2: MGHDK and SYGVNS. V was pared by 4 bases and J by 2 bases, with 10 bases between. The CDR3 sequence is CASSVGTYTDTQYF. Here the CDR3 DNA reads TGTGCCAGCAGTGTCGGGACCTACACAGATACGCAGTATTTT. The full variable domain, rest sourced from reference TRBV25-1 and TRBJ2-3, is EADIYQTPRYLVIGTGKKITLECSQTMGHDKMYWYQQDPGMELHLIHYSYGVNSTEKGDLSSESTVSRIRTEHFPLTLESARPSHTSQYLCASSVGTYTDTQYFGPGTRLTVL.

The V and J genes are TRBV12-3 or TRBV12-4 and TRBJ2-1; TRBD2 aligns across 10 bases. This CDR3 region has 16 residues. V dropped 4 bases and J dropped 6; count of bases not matched to a gene: 9. The CDR3 DNA reads TGTGCCAGCAGTTCGCCTACTAGCGGGGCAACCAATGAGCAGTTCTTC. This sequence encodes CASSSPTSGATNEQFF.

This clonotype was detected once. The chain is built from TRBV9 and TRBJ2-1, with TRBD2 matching 9 bases. Unmatched junction bases numbered 8, after V lost 4 bases and J lost 3 bases. Germline lookup yields CDR1 SGDLS and CDR2 YYNGEE. The CDR3 contains 16 residues. CDR3 sequence (DNA): TGTGCCAGCAGCCCGAGCCTAGCGGGGTACTACAATGAGCAGTTCTTC. The encoded protein is CASSPSLAGYYNEQFF.

The chain uses TRBV10-3 and TRBJ2-7; 12 bases are a match to TRBD2. CDR1 ENHRY and CDR2 SYGVKD come from the germline V gene. There are 14 residues in the CDR3. V shed 4 bases and J 5 bases; nucleotides not matched to a gene: 3. The CDR3 DNA sequence: TGTGCCATCAGTGCTACTAGCGGGAGGAACGAGCAGTACTTC. Amino acids: CAISATSGRNEQYF.

This chain links TRBV6-2 or TRBV6-3 with TRBJ2-3; D remains ambiguous. This CDR3 contains 16 residues. Per the germline V gene, CDR1 is MNHEY and CDR2 is SVGEGT. V gave up 4 bases and J gave up 7 bases, with 21 bases separating them. The CDR3 reads CASSSLHGRQPYTQYF. The DNA of the CDR3 is TGTGCCAGCAGTTCCTTACATGGCAGGCAACCGTATACGCAGTATTTT.

In this sample, this clonotype turned up a few times. This sequence joins TRBV20-1 and TRBJ1-1; 7 nucleotides match TRBD1. Germline-derived CDR1 and CDR2 are DFQATT and SNEGSKA (reference sequence). The CDR3 spans 11 residues. The V segment lost 6 bases and the J segment 11 bases; nucleotides outside the gene matches: 9. The CDR3 here is CSASLRGHAFF. The CDR3 nucleotides read TGCAGTGCCAGTCTAAGGGGGCACGCTTTCTTT.